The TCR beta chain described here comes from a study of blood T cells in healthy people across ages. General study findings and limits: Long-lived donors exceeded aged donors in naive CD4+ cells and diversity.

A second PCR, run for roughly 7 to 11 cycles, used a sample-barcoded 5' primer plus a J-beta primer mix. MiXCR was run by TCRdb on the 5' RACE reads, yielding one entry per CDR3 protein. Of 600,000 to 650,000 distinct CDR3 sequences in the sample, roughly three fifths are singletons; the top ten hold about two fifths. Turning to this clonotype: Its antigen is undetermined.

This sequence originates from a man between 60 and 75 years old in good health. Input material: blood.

The chain's CDR3 is CASSLSLGNNEQFF. In nucleotides, the CDR3 is TGCGCCAGCAGCTTGTCACTCGGGAACAATGAGCAGTTCTTC. The V call is TRBV5-1, the J call TRBJ2-7; TRBD2 might be the D (5 bases). The J call may be incorrect, as the DNA end agrees better with TRBJ2-1. Germline assignment: CDR1 SGHRS and CDR2 YFSETQ. The CDR3 runs to 14 residues.